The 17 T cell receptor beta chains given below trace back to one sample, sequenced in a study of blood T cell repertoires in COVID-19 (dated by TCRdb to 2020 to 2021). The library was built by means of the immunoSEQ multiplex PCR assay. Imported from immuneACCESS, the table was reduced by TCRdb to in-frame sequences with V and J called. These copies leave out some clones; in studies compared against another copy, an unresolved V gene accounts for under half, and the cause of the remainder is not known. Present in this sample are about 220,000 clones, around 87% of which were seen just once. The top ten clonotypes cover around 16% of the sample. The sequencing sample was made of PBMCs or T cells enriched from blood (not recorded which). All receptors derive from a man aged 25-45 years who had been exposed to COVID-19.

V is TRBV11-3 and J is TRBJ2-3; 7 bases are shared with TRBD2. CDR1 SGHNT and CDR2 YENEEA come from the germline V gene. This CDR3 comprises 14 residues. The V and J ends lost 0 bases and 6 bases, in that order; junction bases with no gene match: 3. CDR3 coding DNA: TGTGCCAGCAGCTTAGACCCTAGCGGCGATACGCAGTATTTT. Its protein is CASSLDPSGDTQYF.

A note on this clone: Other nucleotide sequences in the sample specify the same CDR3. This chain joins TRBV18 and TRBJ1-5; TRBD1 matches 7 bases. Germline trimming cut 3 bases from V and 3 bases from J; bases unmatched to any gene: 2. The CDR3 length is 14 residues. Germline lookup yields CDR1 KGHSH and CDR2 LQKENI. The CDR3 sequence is CASSPDRANQPQHF. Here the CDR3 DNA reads TGTGCCAGCTCACCCGACAGGGCCAATCAGCCCCAGCATTTT.

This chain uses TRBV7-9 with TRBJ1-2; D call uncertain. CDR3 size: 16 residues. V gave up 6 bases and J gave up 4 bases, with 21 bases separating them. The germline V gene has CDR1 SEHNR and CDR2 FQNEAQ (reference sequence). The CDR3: CASSLIKGQGGYGYTF. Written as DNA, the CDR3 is TGTGCCAGCAGTCTAATAAAGGGTCAAGGAGGCTATGGCTACACCTTC. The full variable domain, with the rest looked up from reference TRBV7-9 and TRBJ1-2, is DTGVSQNPRHKITKRGQNVTFRCDPISEHNRLYWYRQTLGQGPEFLTYFQNEAQLEKSRLLSDRFSAERPKGSFSTLEIQRTEQGDSAMYLCASSLIKGQGGYGYTFGSGTRLTVV.

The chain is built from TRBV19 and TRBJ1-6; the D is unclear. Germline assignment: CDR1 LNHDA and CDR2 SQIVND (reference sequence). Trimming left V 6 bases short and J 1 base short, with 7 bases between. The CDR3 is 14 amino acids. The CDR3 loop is CASSPGSYNSPLHF. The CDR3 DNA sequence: TGTGCCAGTAGCCCCGGTTCCTATAATTCACCCCTCCACTTT.

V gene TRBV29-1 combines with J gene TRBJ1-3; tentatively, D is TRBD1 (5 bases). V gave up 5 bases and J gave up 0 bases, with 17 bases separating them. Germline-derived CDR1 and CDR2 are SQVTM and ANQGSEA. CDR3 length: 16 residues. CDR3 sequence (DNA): TGCAGCGTTAGCCTGGGAGGCAGGGACTCTGGAAACACCATATATTTT. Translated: CSVSLGGRDSGNTIYF.

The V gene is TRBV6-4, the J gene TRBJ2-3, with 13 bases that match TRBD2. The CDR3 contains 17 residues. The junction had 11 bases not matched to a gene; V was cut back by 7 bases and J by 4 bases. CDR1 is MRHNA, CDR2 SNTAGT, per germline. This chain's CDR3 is CASKERITSGGADTQYF. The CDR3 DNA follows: TGTGCCAGCAAAGAACGGATAACTAGCGGGGGGGCAGATACGCAGTATTTT.

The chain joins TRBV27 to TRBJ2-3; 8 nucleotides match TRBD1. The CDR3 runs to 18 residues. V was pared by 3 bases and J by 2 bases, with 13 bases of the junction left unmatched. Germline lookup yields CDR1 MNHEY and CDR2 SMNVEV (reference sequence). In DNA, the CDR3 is TGTGCCAGCAGTTTCCATCGAACCGGGACAGGAAACACAGATACGCAGTATTTT. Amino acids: CASSFHRTGTGNTDTQYF.

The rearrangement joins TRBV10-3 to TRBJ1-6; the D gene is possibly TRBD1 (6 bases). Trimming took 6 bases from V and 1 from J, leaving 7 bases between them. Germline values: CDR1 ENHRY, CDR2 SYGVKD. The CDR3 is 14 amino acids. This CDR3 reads CAIRQGSYNSPLHF. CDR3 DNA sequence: TGTGCCATCAGGCAGGGGTCCTATAATTCACCCCTCCACTTT.

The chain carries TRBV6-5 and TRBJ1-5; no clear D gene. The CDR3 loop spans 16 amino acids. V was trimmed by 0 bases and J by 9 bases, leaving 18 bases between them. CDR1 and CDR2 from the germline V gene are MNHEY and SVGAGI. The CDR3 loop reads CASSYSITRPHWPQHF. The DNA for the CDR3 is TGTGCCAGCAGTTACTCGATAACCAGGCCCCATTGGCCCCAGCATTTT.

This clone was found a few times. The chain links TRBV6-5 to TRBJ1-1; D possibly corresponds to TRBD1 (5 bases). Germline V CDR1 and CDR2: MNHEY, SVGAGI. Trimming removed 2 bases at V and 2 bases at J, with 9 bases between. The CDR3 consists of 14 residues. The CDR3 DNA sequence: TGTGCCAGCAGTTACAACAGGTTAAACACTGAAGCTTTCTTT. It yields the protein CASSYNRLNTEAFF.

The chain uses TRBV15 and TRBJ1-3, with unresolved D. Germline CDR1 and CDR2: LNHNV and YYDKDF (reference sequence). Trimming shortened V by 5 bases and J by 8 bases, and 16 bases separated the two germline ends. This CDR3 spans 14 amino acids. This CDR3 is CATSSRPARDTIYF. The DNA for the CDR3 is TGTGCCACCAGCTCCAGACCCGCTCGGGACACCATATATTTT.

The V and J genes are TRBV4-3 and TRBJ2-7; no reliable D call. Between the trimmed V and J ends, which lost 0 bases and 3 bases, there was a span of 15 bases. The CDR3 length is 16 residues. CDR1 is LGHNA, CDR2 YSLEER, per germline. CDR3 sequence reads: CASSQEGTSGLYEQYF. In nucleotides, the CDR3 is TGCGCCAGCAGCCAAGAAGGCACATCGGGTCTCTACGAGCAGTACTTC.

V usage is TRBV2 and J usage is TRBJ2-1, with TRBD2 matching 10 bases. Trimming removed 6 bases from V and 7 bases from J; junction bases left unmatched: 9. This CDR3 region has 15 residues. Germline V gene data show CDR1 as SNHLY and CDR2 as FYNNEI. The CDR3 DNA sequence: TGTGCCAGCAGAGAGGCTAGCGGGGGCTCAAATGAGCAGTTCTTC. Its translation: CASREASGGSNEQFF.

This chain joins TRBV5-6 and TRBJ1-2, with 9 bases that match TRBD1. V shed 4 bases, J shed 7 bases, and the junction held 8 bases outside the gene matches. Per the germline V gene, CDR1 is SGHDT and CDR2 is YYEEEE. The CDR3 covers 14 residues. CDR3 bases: TGTGCCAGCAGCATGTCCGGGACAGGGTTTGGCTACACCTTC. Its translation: CASSMSGTGFGYTF.

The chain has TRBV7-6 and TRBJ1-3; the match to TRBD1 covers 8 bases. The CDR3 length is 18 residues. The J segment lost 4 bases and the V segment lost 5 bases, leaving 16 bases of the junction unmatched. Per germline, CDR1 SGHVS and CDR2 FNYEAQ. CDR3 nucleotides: TGTGCCAGCAGCCCCCCCGGGGGACAGGCTCTAGTCGGAAACACCATATATTTT. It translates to CASSPPGGQALVGNTIYF.

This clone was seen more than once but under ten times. CDR3 protein: CASSRSGGDRVYNEQFF. The DNA for the CDR3 is TGTGCCAGCTCCCGCTCCGGGGGGGATCGGGTATACAATGAGCAGTTCTTC. This chain connects TRBV18 to TRBJ2-1; TRBD2 matches 8 bases. Germline values: CDR1 KGHSH, CDR2 LQKENI. J was trimmed by 4 bases and V by 6 bases; bases with no gene match: 14. This CDR3 is built from 17 residues.

The CDR3 sequence: CASSLESTYEQYF. The CDR3 bases are TGTGCCAGCAGCTTAGAAAGCACCTACGAGCAGTACTTC. This chain connects TRBV7-3 to TRBJ2-7; D unclear. This CDR3 has 13 residues. Germline V gives CDR1 SGHTA, CDR2 FQGTGA. V was cut by 2 bases and J by 2 bases, with 7 bases left in between.